The 9 T cell receptor beta chains presented below share a single source sample, sequenced in a study of cytomegalovirus exposure and HLA in healthy donors. Researchers ran the PCR with 60 Vbeta and 13 Jbeta primers. Only in-frame clones appear in the TCRdb table, and some are missing; sequencing was by immunoSEQ multiplex PCR. This sample's table reports about 160,000 clones. What was sequenced was PBMCs. These receptor sequences come from a woman in her sixties in good health and CMV-seronegative.

This chain uses TRBV7-2 with TRBJ2-3; unclear D gene. Germline CDR1 and CDR2: SGHTA and FQGNSA. CDR3 length: 15 amino acids. Trimming cost V 4 bases and J 0 bases, with 11 bases left between them. CDR3 sequence: CASSSRRGSTDTQYF. CDR3 DNA: TGTGCCAGCAGCTCCCGGCGAGGTAGCACAGATACGCAGTATTTT. The full variable domain, completed using reference TRBV7-2 and TRBJ2-3, is GAGVSQSPSNKVTEKGKDVELRCDPISGHTALYWYRQSLGQGLEFLIYFQGNSAPDKSGLPSDRFSAERTGGSVSTLTIQRTQQEDSAVYLCASSSRRGSTDTQYFGPGTRLTVL.

The V gene is TRBV5-1, the J gene TRBJ1-4, with D tentatively TRBD1 (5 bases). From germline, CDR1 is SGHRS and CDR2 YFSETQ. This CDR3 has 14 amino acids. The V end was cut by 1 base, the J end by 6 bases, with 10 bases between. The CDR3 reads CASSLIGVDEKLFF. CDR3 DNA: TGCGCCAGCAGCTTGATAGGGGTGGATGAAAAACTGTTTTTT. Together with reference TRBV5-1 and TRBJ1-4, the CDR3 gives the full variable domain: KAGVTQTPRYLIKTRGQQVTLSCSPISGHRSVSWYQQTPGQGLQFLFEYFSETQRNKGNFPGRFSGRQFSNSRSEMNVSTLELGDSALYLCASSLIGVDEKLFFGSGTQLSVL.

Turning to this clone: One end of the junction does not line up with germline, which may come from a read error. Other nucleotide sequences in the sample specify the same CDR3. This chain links TRBV6-5 with TRBJ2-7; no firm D call. The germline V gene encodes CDR1 MNHEY and CDR2 SVGAGI. The CDR3 has 13 residues. CDR3: CASSYSQSYEQYF. The DNA of the CDR3 is TGTGCCAGCAGCTACTCACAAAGCTACGAGCAGTACTTC.

This rearrangement joins TRBV12-5 to TRBJ2-3; 8 bases are a match to TRBD1. The CDR3 length is 20 residues. Germline assignment: CDR1 LGHNT and CDR2 FRNRAP. Losses at the gene ends were 2 bases for V and 0 bases for J; bases not matched to a gene: 16. As DNA, the CDR3 is TGTGCTAGTGGTTTGCCACCGGGACAGGCCCAATTCTTTAGCACAGATACGCAGTATTTT. It codes for CASGLPPGQAQFFSTDTQYF. The whole variable domain, remainder taken from reference TRBV12-5 and TRBJ2-3, is DARVTQTPRHKVTEMGQEVTMRCQPILGHNTVFWYRQTMMQGLELLAYFRNRAPLDDSGMPKDRFSAEMPDATLATLKIQPSEPRDSAVYFCASGLPPGQAQFFSTDTQYFGPGTRLTVL.

The V call is TRBV6-5, the J call TRBJ2-7, with TRBD2 as a possible D gene (6 bases). The germline CDR1 and CDR2 sequences are MNHEY and SVGAGI. The CDR3 totals 13 residues. Trimming left V 5 bases short and J 3 bases short, with 11 bases between. The CDR3 sequence: CASSPGTYYEQYF. The CDR3, as DNA: TGTGCCAGCAGTCCCGGGACTTACTACGAGCAGTACTTC.

This chain connects TRBV10-3 to TRBJ1-1; maybe TRBD1 (6 bases). CDR1 is ENHRY, CDR2 SYGVKD, per germline. The V end was cut by 6 bases, the J end by 5 bases, with 16 bases between. The CDR3 contains 14 residues. CDR3 sequence: CAISPLGARTEAFF. CDR3 nucleotide sequence: TGTGCCATCAGCCCCTTGGGGGCGCGGACTGAAGCTTTCTTT.

This chain's CDR3 is CASRLPGQGNTEAFF. DNA of the CDR3: TGTGCCAGTAGGCTACCGGGACAGGGAAACACTGAAGCTTTCTTT. The chain has TRBV19 and TRBJ1-1, with 9 bases that match TRBD1. The J segment lost 2 bases and the V segment lost 6 bases, leaving 7 bases of the junction unmatched. CDR1 is LNHDA and CDR2 is SQIVND in the germline V gene (reference sequence). The CDR3 contains 15 residues.

CDR3 in amino acids: CAISGPSRNTEAFF. The CDR3 DNA is TGTGCCATCAGTGGTCCAAGCCGGAACACTGAAGCTTTCTTT. The chain joins TRBV10-3 to TRBJ1-1; D gene unclear. With 4 bases removed from V and 1 base from J, the gap between germline ends came to 10 bases. The CDR3 has 14 residues. Germline lookup yields CDR1 ENHRY and CDR2 SYGVKD.

V usage is TRBV12-5 and J usage is TRBJ2-7; 8 nucleotides match TRBD1. Germline-derived CDR1 and CDR2 are LGHNT and FRNRAP. With V trimmed by 7 bases and J by 3 bases, 11 bases remained unmatched. The CDR3 sequence is 15 residues long. The CDR3 protein is CASAAGQGVFYEQYF. The CDR3 nucleotides are TGTGCTAGTGCCGCAGGACAGGGCGTTTTCTACGAGCAGTACTTC. Combining the CDR3 with reference TRBV12-5 and TRBJ2-7 gives the whole variable domain DARVTQTPRHKVTEMGQEVTMRCQPILGHNTVFWYRQTMMQGLELLAYFRNRAPLDDSGMPKDRFSAEMPDATLATLKIQPSEPRDSAVYFCASAAGQGVFYEQYFGPGTRLTVT.